This is a list of T cell receptor beta chains from one sample in a study of T cell responses to AZD1222 COVID-19 vaccine. Only in-frame clones appear in the TCRdb table, and some are missing; sequencing was by immunoSEQ multiplex PCR. In the table there are approximately 100,000 clones, more than 85% of which are singletons. The sample was peripheral blood, taken on day 0 of AZD1222 vaccination. The origin of the receptors is an adult in good health. Both conserved end residues are part of each CDR3. Fields, in order: V gene, J gene, clone size, D gene, CDR3 protein, CDR3 DNA. The D gene is left open where the match is weak. Size is stated for part of the rows, as once, few or many counts, or as a class when the clone is expanded.

>TRBV11-2|TRBJ2-1|-|-
CASSPGSNEQFF
TGTGCCAGCAGCCCAGGGTCCAATGAGCAGTTCTTC
>TRBV5-6|TRBJ2-5|-|TRBD2
CASSTGLAEETQYF
TGTGCCAGCAGCACCGGACTAGCAGAAGAGACCCAGTACTTC
>TRBV24-1|TRBJ2-7|-|TRBD1
CATSHSGTVEQYF
TGTGCCACCAGTCACTCGGGGACAGTCGAGCAGTACTTC
>TRBV9|TRBJ2-3|-|TRBD1
CASSSRDRRTDTQYF
TGTGCCAGCAGCTCCCGGGACAGGCGCACAGATACGCAGTATTTT
>TRBV19|TRBJ1-4|-|-
CASSIAGEKLFF
TGTGCCAGTAGTATAGCGGGGGAAAAACTGTTTTTT
>TRBV29-1|TRBJ2-5|-|TRBD2
CSVEGWEGLAGGSPKETQYF
TGCAGCGTTGAAGGGTGGGAGGGACTAGCGGGAGGTTCCCCTAAAGAGACCCAGTACTTC
>TRBV7-2|TRBJ1-6|-|-
CASSYSPTGPLPLHF
TGTGCCAGCAGCTACAGTCCGACAGGCCCCTTACCCCTCCACTTT
>TRBV27|TRBJ2-7|-|TRBD2
CASSSLAGYYEQYF
TGTGCCAGCAGTTCCTTAGCGGGTTACTACGAGCAGTACTTC
>TRBV19|TRBJ2-2|-|-
CASSLPNTGELFF
TGTGCCAGTAGTCTACCCAACACCGGGGAGCTGTTTTTT
>TRBV5-1|TRBJ1-4|-|TRBD1
CASGGTGNNEKLFF
TGCGCCAGCGGCGGGACAGGGAATAATGAAAAACTGTTTTTT
>TRBV4-1|TRBJ2-5|medium-sized|-
CASSPEMSSRETQYF
TGCGCCAGCAGCCCGGAGATGAGTTCCCGGGAGACCCAGTACTTC
>TRBV29-1|TRBJ2-1|-|-
CSVGKGGAGNEQFF
TGCAGCGTTGGTAAGGGGGGGGCAGGAAATGAGCAGTTCTTC
>TRBV5-4|TRBJ2-1|-|TRBD2
CASSLDTPGLAGPAEQFF
TGTGCCAGCAGCTTGGATACCCCGGGACTAGCGGGCCCTGCTGAGCAGTTCTTC
>TRBV4-1|TRBJ1-4|-|-
CASSQQGTNEKLFF
TGCGCCAGCAGCCAACAGGGAACTAATGAAAAACTGTTTTTT
>TRBV28|TRBJ2-1|-|TRBD2
CASSFPTSGRANEQFF
TGTGCCAGCAGTTTCCCGACTAGCGGGAGGGCAAATGAGCAGTTCTTC
>TRBV5-4|TRBJ1-1|-|TRBD1
CASSPQTGDTEAFF
TGTGCCAGCAGCCCTCAAACAGGGGACACTGAAGCTTTCTTT
>TRBV19|TRBJ2-5|-|-
CASSIGGAYQETQYF
TGTGCCAGTAGTATAGGCGGGGCTTACCAAGAGACCCAGTACTTC
>TRBV4-1|TRBJ1-4|-|-
CASSQLSGIGEKLFF
TGCGCCAGCAGTCAGCTCAGTGGGATCGGTGAAAAACTGTTTTTT